Listed below are T cell receptor beta chains from one sample, sequenced in a study of early T cells in non-severe SARS-CoV-2 infection. TCRdb itself ran the 5' RACE reads through MiXCR, one entry per CDR3 protein. The sample yields roughly 30,000 distinct CDR3 sequences, 5% to 6.5% seen once. This sample comprised whole blood, obtained at baseline. All receptors derive from an adult who was a healthcare worker with PCR-confirmed SARS-CoV-2 infection or an uninfected control (not recorded which). Both conserved end residues are part of each CDR3. Each record gives: CDR3 protein, J gene, V gene.

CDR3: CATSRDSVLGELFF
J: TRBJ2-2
V: TRBV15

CDR3: CASSLNVLTF
J: TRBJ2-6
V: TRBV7-9

CDR3: CSASQVGRASSTDTQYF
J: TRBJ2-3
V: TRBV20-1

CDR3: CASSLGPHDTQYF
J: TRBJ2-3
V: TRBV7-3

CDR3: CASSLGQRNEKLFF
J: TRBJ1-4
V: TRBV6-2/TRBV6-3

CDR3: CASNPTGTVGEKLFF
J: TRBJ1-4
V: TRBV28

CDR3: CATGDWNNEQFF
J: TRBJ2-1
V: TRBV24-1

CDR3: CASRDRGAGANVLTF
J: TRBJ2-6
V: TRBV25-1

CDR3: CASSLGGRNTGELFF
J: TRBJ2-2
V: TRBV5-4

CDR3: CASSKREAGELFF
J: TRBJ2-2
V: TRBV11-3

CDR3: CASSLPSGQGVSEQYF
J: TRBJ2-7
V: TRBV5-1

CDR3: CASSIRLSPAGEQYF
J: TRBJ2-7
V: TRBV19

CDR3: CASSRDRENPNEQFF
J: TRBJ2-1
V: TRBV6-2/TRBV6-3

CDR3: CASSSGGRYEQYF
J: TRBJ2-7
V: TRBV23-1

CDR3: CASSLPAPRKFF
J: TRBJ2-1
V: TRBV7-8

CDR3: CASSHRGFNTEAFF
J: TRBJ1-1
V: TRBV18

CDR3: CASRIGREPNEQFF
J: TRBJ2-1
V: TRBV2

CDR3: CASSFFEGANVLTF
J: TRBJ2-6
V: TRBV12-3/TRBV12-4

CDR3: CASSHYNEQYF
J: TRBJ2-7
V: TRBV11-2

CDR3: CASSSLNQPQHF
J: TRBJ1-5
V: TRBV28

CDR3: CASSDSSSAVDEQFF
J: TRBJ2-1
V: TRBV6-4

CDR3: CATSRGQTSVFYNEQFF
J: TRBJ2-1
V: TRBV15

CDR3: CASSLGIGANVLTF
J: TRBJ2-6
V: TRBV7-2

CDR3: CASSQMAGNTEAFF
J: TRBJ1-1
V: TRBV3-1

CDR3: CAISTWTGGTANYGYTF
J: TRBJ1-2
V: TRBV10-3

CDR3: CASRWDSGANVLTF
J: TRBJ2-6
V: TRBV5-1

CDR3: CASTPWGSFSGANVLTF
J: TRBJ2-6
V: TRBV19